This T cell receptor (beta chain) was retrieved from a study of blood T cell repertoires in COVID-19. For the study at large: COVID-19 samples, acute and convalescent, were from the United States, Italy and Spain. In each case, the material was cDNA or gDNA derived from T cells, B-cell-depleted T cells, or PBMCs.

Some clones are missing from TCRdb's copy, which holds only in-frame ones; the method was immunoSEQ multiplex PCR. In the table there are hundreds of thousands of clones, around 88% of which are singletons. This clone was counted once. CDR1 and CDR2 (germline): SGHDN, FVKESK. The CDR3 is 12 amino acids. V was trimmed by 8 bases and J by 6 bases, leaving 13 bases between them. This receptor was taken from a man older than 75 with acute or convalescent COVID-19. The gene calls are TRBV14 and TRBJ1-1, with no clear D. Specimen: peripheral blood. The CDR3 reads CASRFTVAEAFF. In DNA form, the CDR3 reads TGTGCCAGCCGGTTCACGGTGGCTGAAGCTTTCTTT.